This TCR beta chain stems from a study of OX40 agonist ivuxolimab in advanced cancers. Study context: Prior therapy, whether anti-PD-1, anti-PD-L1 or anti-CTLA-4, was allowed, and about 39% had some. Study-level results: Expanded clones tended on average to be more numerous among CD8+ T cells than CD4+.

This clone was counted a single time. The antigen is not known. The CDR3 loop spans 15 amino acids. Germline CDR1 SGHTA, CDR2 FQGNSA. The V gene end was trimmed by 5 bases and the J gene end by 1 base; junction bases not matched to a gene: 4. Profiled with immunoSEQ multiplex PCR; TCRdb holds only in-frame clones, not every one. Counted here are about 64,000 clones, 75% to 85% occurring once; the ten biggest clones make up 0.95% to 1.5%. The chain recombines TRBV7-2 with TRBJ1-2; 10 nucleotides line up with TRBD1. The sequence derives from an adult with an advanced solid tumor such as melanoma, head and neck, liver or kidney cancer. The material was CD4+ or CD8+ T cells sorted from blood, obtained in a trial of the OX40 agonist ivuxolimab. CDR3 coding DNA: TGTGCCAGCAGCGCGTGGACAGGGGGTAACTATGGCTACACCTTC. This gives the protein CASSAWTGGNYGYTF.